Listed below are T cell receptor beta chains from one sample, sequenced in a study of T-cell reconstitution after alpha-beta-depleted transplantation in children. TCRdb re-derived calls from the PCR reads in MiXCR, one entry per CDR3 protein. The sample has around 370,000 distinct CDR3 sequences; around 16% are singletons. The specimen comprised PBMCs, mostly from graft donor cells, sampled 360 days after TCRalphabeta/CD19-depleted stem cell transplant. These receptors were collected from a male patient aged 2 to 9 who had a stem cell transplant for acute lymphoblastic leukemia, so the T cells may come from the graft donor. CDR3s include the opening cysteine and the closing phenylalanine or tryptophan. Fields, in order: V gene, J gene, CDR3 protein.

TRBV5-1	TRBJ1-6	CASSPVSAADSPLHF
TRBV7-9	TRBJ1-4	CASSLHLATNEKLFF
TRBV9	TRBJ2-2	CASSVLAGPNTGELFF
TRBV25-1	TRBJ2-5	CASSEWGNSETQYF
TRBV7-2	TRBJ2-5	CASSPGQAETQYF
TRBV28	TRBJ2-1	CASNLLAGVFNEQFF
TRBV12-3/TRBV12-4	TRBJ2-6	CASSLARGAPGANVLTF
TRBV7-8	TRBJ2-7	CASSRTSGSGYEQYF
TRBV6-1	TRBJ1-4	CASTGAGGVEKLFF
TRBV10-3	TRBJ1-3	CAISPEGLGNTIYF
TRBV12-3/TRBV12-4	TRBJ1-1	CASRDNMNTEAFF
TRBV10-3	TRBJ1-1	CAISEDRVNTEAFF
TRBV28	TRBJ2-3	CASSLGTSGITDTQYF
TRBV5-5	TRBJ2-3	CASSLVGQVDTQYF
TRBV15	TRBJ2-5	CATSRTAGGANQETQYF
TRBV28	TRBJ2-7	CASSFEESVSYEQYF
TRBV3-1	TRBJ2-7	CASSPRAASYEQYF
TRBV5-1	TRBJ2-7	CASSFDKLLSGREILREQYF
TRBV12-3/TRBV12-4	TRBJ2-1	CASSLPLTSGTGDEQFF
TRBV18	TRBJ2-5	CASSPPGQGEETQYF
TRBV20-1	TRBJ2-2	CSATPTSGRVPGELFF
TRBV7-9	TRBJ1-4	CASSLKGLNEKLFF
TRBV5-5	TRBJ2-1	CASMVSSYNEQFF
TRBV10-3	TRBJ2-3	CAISESIQGGADTQYF
TRBV28	TRBJ2-2	CASKRPAANTGELFF
TRBV25-1	TRBJ1-1	CASSAAQNTEAFF
TRBV3-1	TRBJ2-7	CASSQHLSSYEQYF
TRBV7-8	TRBJ2-7	CASSYKPVGTEVMGEQYF
TRBV4-3	TRBJ2-5	CASSQGRDLGETQYF
TRBV4-3	TRBJ2-1	CASSPHYPAGGNREQFF
TRBV27	TRBJ2-1	CASSLESTGLVNEQFF
TRBV12-3/TRBV12-4	TRBJ2-7	CASSTEGSYEQYF
TRBV2	TRBJ2-7	CASSTGTSDAGEQYF
TRBV4-1	TRBJ1-1	CASSPRTGSNTEAFF
TRBV7-2	TRBJ2-4	CASSLVGGGDIQYF
TRBV7-8	TRBJ2-2	CASSLAARPPNTGELFF
TRBV5-1	TRBJ2-1	CASSSSNKQFF